This is a list of T cell receptor beta chains from one sample in a study of Graves' ophthalmopathy and Graves' hyperthyroidism. One entry per CDR3 protein, called by TCRdb with MiXCR from the multiplex PCR reads. Of more than 300,000 distinct CDR3 sequences listed, about 16% were seen once; the top ten hold approximately 7%. The sample comprised peripheral blood. These receptors came from a young woman with stable Graves' hyperthyroidism. Each CDR3 is given with its conserved first and last residue. A D gene is named only where the DNA matches it firmly. The size of a clone is reported for some rows only, either as once, few or many, or as a class for expanded clones.

size | J | V | D | CDR3 | DNA
many | TRBJ1-1 | TRBV28 | TRBD1 | CASSLWGGGQGGLMNTEAFF | TGTGCCAGCAGTTTATGGGGGGGAGGACAGGGAGGCCTCATGAACACTGAAGCTTTCTTT
many | TRBJ2-2 | TRBV24-1 | NA | CATSRGGLGTGELFF | TGTGCCACCAGTAGAGGGGGACTTGGCACCGGGGAGCTGTTTTTT
many | TRBJ1-1 | TRBV6-1 | NA | CASSDYSGRSTEAFF | TGTGCCAGCAGTGATTATTCAGGCCGGAGTACTGAAGCTTTCTTT
NA | TRBJ1-1 | TRBV6-5 | NA | CASSSFGAVTEAFF | TGTGCCAGCAGTTCCTTCGGTGCGGTCACTGAAGCTTTCTTT
NA | TRBJ2-5 | TRBV4-1 | TRBD1 | CASSQRQGSQETQYF | TGCGCCAGCAGCCAACGACAGGGTTCGCAAGAGACCCAGTACTTC
few | TRBJ2-7 | TRBV11-2 | NA | CASSLGKANEQYF | TGTGCCAGCAGCTTAGGGAAAGCGAACGAGCAGTACTTC
NA | TRBJ2-3 | TRBV4-2 | TRBD2 | CASSQGTSGATDTQYF | TGTGCCAGCAGCCAAGGGACTAGCGGGGCCACAGATACGCAGTATTTT
many | TRBJ1-2 | TRBV12-3/TRBV12-4 | NA | CASSLMSGYTF | TGTGCCAGCAGTTTAATGAGTGGCTACACCTTC
many | TRBJ1-6 | TRBV4-1 | NA | CASSQDLLPGPNSPLHF | TGCGCCAGCAGCCAAGATCTCTTACCAGGTCCTAATTCACCCCTCCACTTT
many | TRBJ1-1 | TRBV14 | NA | CASSRHRERETEAFF | TGTGCCAGCAGCCGGCACAGGGAGAGAGAGACTGAAGCTTTCTTT
few | TRBJ2-7 | TRBV18 | TRBD1 | CASSPRPGQGRYEQYF | TGTGCCAGCTCACCCCGCCCCGGACAGGGGAGGTACGAGCAGTACTTC
few | TRBJ1-2 | TRBV5-1 | NA | CASSPDAVSYGYTF | TGCGCCAGCAGCCCCGACGCGGTATCATATGGCTACACCTTC
once | TRBJ1-1 | TRBV9 | NA | CASSVYGSNTEAFF | TGTGCCAGCAGCGTGTATGGTTCGAACACTGAAGCTTTCTTT
many | TRBJ1-5 | TRBV7-9 | NA | CASSLAQGQPQHF | TGTGCCAGCAGCTTGGCCCAGGGACAGCCCCAGCATTTT
many | TRBJ2-2 | TRBV12-3/TRBV12-4 | NA | CASSFGRNTGELFF | TGTGCCAGCAGTTTCGGCAGAAACACCGGGGAGCTGTTTTTT
many | TRBJ2-2 | TRBV6-1 | NA | CASSDWGVTGELFF | TGTGCCAGCAGTGATTGGGGAGTCACCGGGGAGCTGTTTTTT
NA | TRBJ2-7 | TRBV20-1 | NA | CSARDPAGNWEQYF | TGCAGTGCTAGAGACCCGGCCGGGAACTGGGAGCAGTACTTC
many | TRBJ2-5 | TRBV6-1 | NA | CASSRPGETQYF | TGTGCCAGCAGTCGCCCAGGGGAAACCCAGTACTTC
NA | TRBJ1-2 | TRBV7-9 | TRBD1 | CASSFAGGHGGYTF | TGTGCCAGCAGCTTTGCAGGGGGCCATGGGGGCTACACCTTC
NA | TRBJ2-3 | TRBV24-1 | NA | CATSDGGSRYTQYF | TGTGCCACCAGTGATGGTGGATCGAGATATACGCAGTATTTT
many | TRBJ1-1 | TRBV9 | NA | CASSVVSGNTEAFF | TGTGCCAGCAGCGTAGTGTCGGGGAACACTGAAGCTTTCTTT
NA | TRBJ1-1 | TRBV5-1 | TRBD1 | CASSLSNTGGLRVTEAFF | TGCGCCAGCAGCTTGTCGAACACAGGGGGCCTGAGGGTCACTGAAGCTTTCTTT
many | TRBJ1-1 | TRBV27 | NA | CASSQYSTGYQRRNTEAFF | TGTGCCAGCAGCCAATACTCAACAGGGTACCAGAGGAGGAACACTGAAGCTTTCTTT
many | TRBJ1-2 | TRBV24-1 | NA | CATRDGGGDGYTF | TGTGCCACCAGAGACGGGGGTGGAGATGGCTACACCTTC
many | TRBJ1-3 | TRBV6-1 | NA | CASSARGGLRNTIYF | TGTGCCAGCAGTGCCCGTGGGGGCTTGAGAAACACCATATATTTT
many | TRBJ1-6 | TRBV7-3 | NA | CASSFAPYNSPLHF | TGTGCCAGCAGCTTTGCCCCGTATAATTCACCCCTCCACTTT
NA | TRBJ2-5 | TRBV7-2 | NA | CASSLAFGGETQYF | TGTGCCAGCAGCTTAGCATTCGGGGGAGAGACCCAGTACTTC
NA | TRBJ2-2 | TRBV3-1 | TRBD2 | CASSMMRETGELFF | TGTGCCAGCAGCATGATGCGGGAGACCGGGGAGCTGTTTTTT
many | TRBJ1-1 | TRBV12-3/TRBV12-4 | NA | CASSSGLRTEAFF | TGTGCCAGCAGTTCGGGGTTGAGAACTGAAGCTTTCTTT